One T cell receptor beta chain is described in this entry. This clonotype was observed many times. There is no known antigen for this receptor. Qualities for individual bases were not recorded, and no much larger clone is one base off. The data are from a study of CD8 T cells in ankylosing spondylitis (TCRdb year 2017). Some background on the complete study: The study profiled T cell receptor beta repertoires in healthy donors and ankylosing spondylitis patients to find disease-linked TCR variants. The full study cohort comprised 20 to 25 ankylosing spondylitis patients and roughly 110 healthy donors. Samples of peripheral blood were taken, and for ankylosing spondylitis patients, synovial fluid was collected as well. The research as a whole found: The disease-linked clones were reported to be significantly enriched in matched synovial fluid samples from ankylosing spondylitis patients. Blood from ankylosing spondylitis patients appeared to be characterized by a TCR beta motif made up of under 10 highly homologous amino acid variants. In peripheral blood, the disease-linked clones were found at relatively low frequencies and had a CD8+ phenotype. Some TCR beta motif variants had previously been reported in synovial fluid and blood of reactive arthritis patients, which suggested common disease-initiation mechanisms.

The reads were generated on an Illumina HiSeq 2500. TCR beta libraries were prepared by quantitative 5'-RACE with molecular barcodes. Turning to the authors' computational methods: To identify disease-linked TCR variants, a new computational method was used, one built on a probabilistic model of VDJ rearrangement. TCRdb reanalyzed the raw reads on its own, using fastp at Q25 for trimming and MiXCR for clone calling, and kept in-frame beta chains. Entries are consolidated by CDR3 protein sequence, retaining the most common genes and DNA. TCRdb's processing, not the study's, gives the V and J calls here. A total of 500,000 to 650,000 distinct CDR3 sequences appear in this sample, roughly 5% of them only once. The top ten clonotypes cover roughly 3.5% of the sample. Taken from the germline V gene (reference sequence), the CDR1 and CDR2 loops are MNHNY and SVGAGI. The CDR3 numbers 13 residues from cysteine through phenylalanine. The only DNA kept is the CDR3, 39 bases in frame from the first base. Relative to germline, V is 5 bases shorter and J is 9 bases shorter, with 14 bases between their ends.

This chain joins TRBV6-6 to TRBJ1-5, and perhaps TRBD1 as D gene, on 5 matching bases. This TCR derives from a male donor with ankylosing spondylitis. The sample was blood, either unsorted or a sorted T cell fraction (not recorded which). The nucleotide sequence reads TGTGCCAGCAGTGGGCAATCGGGGCCGCCCCAGCATTTT. Translation gives CASSGQSGPPQHF.